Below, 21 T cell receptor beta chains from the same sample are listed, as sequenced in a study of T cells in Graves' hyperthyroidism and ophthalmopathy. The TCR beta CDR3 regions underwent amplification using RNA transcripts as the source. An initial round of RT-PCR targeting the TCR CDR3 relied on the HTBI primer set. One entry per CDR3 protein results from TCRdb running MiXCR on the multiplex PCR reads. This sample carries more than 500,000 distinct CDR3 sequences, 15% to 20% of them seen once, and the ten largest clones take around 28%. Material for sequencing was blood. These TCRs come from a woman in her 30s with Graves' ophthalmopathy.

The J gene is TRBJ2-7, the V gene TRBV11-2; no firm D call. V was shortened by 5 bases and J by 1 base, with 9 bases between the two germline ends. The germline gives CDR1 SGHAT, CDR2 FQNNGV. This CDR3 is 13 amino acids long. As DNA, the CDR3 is TGTGCCAGCAGCCTCCAATATTCCTACGAGCAGTACTTC. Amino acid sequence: CASSLQYSYEQYF.

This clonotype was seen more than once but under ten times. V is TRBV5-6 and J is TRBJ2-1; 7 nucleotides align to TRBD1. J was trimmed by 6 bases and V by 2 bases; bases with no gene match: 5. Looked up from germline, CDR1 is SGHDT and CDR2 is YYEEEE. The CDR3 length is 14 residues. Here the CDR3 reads CASSFRDSRNEQFF. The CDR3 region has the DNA TGTGCCAGCAGCTTCCGGGACAGTCGCAATGAGCAGTTCTTC.

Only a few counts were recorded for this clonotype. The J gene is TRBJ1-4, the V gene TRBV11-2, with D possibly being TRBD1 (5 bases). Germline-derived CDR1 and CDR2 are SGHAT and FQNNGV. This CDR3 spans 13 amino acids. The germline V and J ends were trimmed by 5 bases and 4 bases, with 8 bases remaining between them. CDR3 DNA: TGTGCCAGCAGCCCAGGGATTAATGAAAAACTGTTTTTT. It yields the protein CASSPGINEKLFF.

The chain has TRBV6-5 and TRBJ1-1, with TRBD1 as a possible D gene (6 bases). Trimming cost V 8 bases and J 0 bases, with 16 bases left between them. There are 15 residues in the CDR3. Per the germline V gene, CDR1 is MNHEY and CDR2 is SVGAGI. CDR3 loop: CASLPPGHLNTEAFF. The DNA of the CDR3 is TGTGCCAGCTTACCCCCGGGACACTTGAACACTGAAGCTTTCTTT.

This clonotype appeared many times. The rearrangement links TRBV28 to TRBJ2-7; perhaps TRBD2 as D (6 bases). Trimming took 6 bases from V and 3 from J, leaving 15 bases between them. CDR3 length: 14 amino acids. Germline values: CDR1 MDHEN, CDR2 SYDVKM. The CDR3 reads CASSPGLEFYEQYF. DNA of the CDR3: TGTGCCAGCAGCCCGGGACTGGAGTTCTACGAGCAGTACTTC.

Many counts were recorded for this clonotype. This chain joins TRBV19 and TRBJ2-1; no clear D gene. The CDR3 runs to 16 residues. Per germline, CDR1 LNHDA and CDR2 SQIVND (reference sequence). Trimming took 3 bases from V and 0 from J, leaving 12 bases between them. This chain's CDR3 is CASSISVLSSYNEQFF. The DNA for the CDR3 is TGTGCCAGTAGTATTTCCGTGTTGAGCTCCTACAATGAGCAGTTCTTC.

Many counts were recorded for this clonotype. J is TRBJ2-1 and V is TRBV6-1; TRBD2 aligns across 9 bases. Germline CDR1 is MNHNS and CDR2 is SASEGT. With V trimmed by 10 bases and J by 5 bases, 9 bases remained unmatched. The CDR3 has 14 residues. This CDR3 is CATRTTSGDNEQFF. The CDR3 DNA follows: TGTGCCACCCGAACGACTAGCGGTGACAATGAGCAGTTCTTC.

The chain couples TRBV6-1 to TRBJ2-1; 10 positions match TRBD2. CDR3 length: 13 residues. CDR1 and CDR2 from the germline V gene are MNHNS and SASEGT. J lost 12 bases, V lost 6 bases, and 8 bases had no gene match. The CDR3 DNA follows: TGTGCCAGCAGGGAGCGGGAGGGTTCGGGGCAGTTCTTC. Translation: CASREREGSGQFF.

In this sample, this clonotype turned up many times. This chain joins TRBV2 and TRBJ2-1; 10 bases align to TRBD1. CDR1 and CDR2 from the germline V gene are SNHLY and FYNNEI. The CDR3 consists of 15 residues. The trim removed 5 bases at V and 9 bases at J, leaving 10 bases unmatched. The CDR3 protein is CASSQVTGGGGEQFF. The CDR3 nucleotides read TGTGCCAGCAGTCAAGTGACAGGGGGCGGCGGTGAGCAGTTCTTC.

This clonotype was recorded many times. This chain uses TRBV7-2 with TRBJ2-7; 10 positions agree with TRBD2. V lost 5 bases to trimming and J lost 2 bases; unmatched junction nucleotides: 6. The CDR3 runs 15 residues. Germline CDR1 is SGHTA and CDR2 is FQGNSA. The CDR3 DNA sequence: TGTGCCAGCAGCGAAAGGACTAGCGGTACCTACGAGCAGTACTTC. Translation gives CASSERTSGTYEQYF.

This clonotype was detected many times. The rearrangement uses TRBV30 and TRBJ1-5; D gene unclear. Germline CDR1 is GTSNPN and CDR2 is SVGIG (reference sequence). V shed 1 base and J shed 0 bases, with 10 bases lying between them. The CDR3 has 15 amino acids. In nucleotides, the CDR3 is TGTGCCTGGAGTGATGAGGGATATAGCAATCAGCCCCAGCATTTT. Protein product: CAWSDEGYSNQPQHF.

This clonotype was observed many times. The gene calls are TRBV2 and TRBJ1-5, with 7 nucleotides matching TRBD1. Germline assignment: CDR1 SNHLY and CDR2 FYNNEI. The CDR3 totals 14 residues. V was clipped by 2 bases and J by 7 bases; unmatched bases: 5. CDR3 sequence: CASSERQGVQPQHF. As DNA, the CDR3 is TGTGCCAGCAGTGAAAGACAGGGCGTACAGCCCCAGCATTTT.

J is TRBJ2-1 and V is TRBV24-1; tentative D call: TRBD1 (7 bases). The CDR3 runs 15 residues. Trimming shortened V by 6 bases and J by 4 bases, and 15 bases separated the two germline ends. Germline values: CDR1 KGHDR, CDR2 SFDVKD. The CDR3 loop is CATSQKQGTYNEQFF. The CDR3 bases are TGTGCCACCAGTCAAAAACAGGGGACTTACAATGAGCAGTTCTTC.

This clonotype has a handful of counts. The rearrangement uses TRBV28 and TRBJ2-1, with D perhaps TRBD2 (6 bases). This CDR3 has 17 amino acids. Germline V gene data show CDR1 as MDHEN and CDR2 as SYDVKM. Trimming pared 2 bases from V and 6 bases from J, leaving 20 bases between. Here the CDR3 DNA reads TGTGCCAGCAGTTTACTGGTGGGGGGACTCCCGGTCAATGAGCAGTTCTTC. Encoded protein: CASSLLVGGLPVNEQFF.

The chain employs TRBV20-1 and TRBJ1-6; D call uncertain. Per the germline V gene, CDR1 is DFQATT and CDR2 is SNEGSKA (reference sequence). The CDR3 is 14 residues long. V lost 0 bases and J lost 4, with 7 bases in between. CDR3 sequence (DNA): TGCAGTGCTAGAGACGGCAGTTATAATTCACCCCTCCACTTT. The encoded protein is CSARDGSYNSPLHF.

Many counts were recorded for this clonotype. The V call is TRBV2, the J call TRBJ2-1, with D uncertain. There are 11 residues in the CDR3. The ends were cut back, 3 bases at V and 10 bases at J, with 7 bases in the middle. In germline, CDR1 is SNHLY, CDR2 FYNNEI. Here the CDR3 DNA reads TGTGCCAGCAGTGACCCCTTAGAGCAGTTCTTC. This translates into CASSDPLEQFF.

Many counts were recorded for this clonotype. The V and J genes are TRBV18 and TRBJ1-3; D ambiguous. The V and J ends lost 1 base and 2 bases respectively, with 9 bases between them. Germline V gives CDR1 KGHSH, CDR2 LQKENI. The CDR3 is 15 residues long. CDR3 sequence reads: CASSPQERAGNTIYF. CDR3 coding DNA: TGTGCCAGCTCACCACAGGAAAGGGCTGGAAACACCATATATTTT.

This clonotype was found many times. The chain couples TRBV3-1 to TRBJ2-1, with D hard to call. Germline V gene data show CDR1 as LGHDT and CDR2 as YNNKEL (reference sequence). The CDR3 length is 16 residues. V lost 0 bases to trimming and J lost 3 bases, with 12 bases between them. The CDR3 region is CASSQDGSFLYNEQFF. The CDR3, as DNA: TGTGCCAGCAGCCAAGATGGAAGTTTTCTCTACAATGAGCAGTTCTTC.

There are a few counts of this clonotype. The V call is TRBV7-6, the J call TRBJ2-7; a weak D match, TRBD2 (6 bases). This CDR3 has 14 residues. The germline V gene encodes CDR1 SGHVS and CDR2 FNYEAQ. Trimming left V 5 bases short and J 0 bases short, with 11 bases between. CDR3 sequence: CASSAGLASYEQYF. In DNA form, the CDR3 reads TGTGCCAGCAGCGCGGGACTTGCCTCCTACGAGCAGTACTTC. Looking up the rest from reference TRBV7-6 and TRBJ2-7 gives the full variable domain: GAGVSQSPRYKVTKRGQDVALRCDPISGHVSLYWYRQALGQGPEFLTYFNYEAQQDKSGLPNDRFSAERPEGSISTLTIQRTEQRDSAMYRCASSAGLASYEQYFGPGTRLTVT.

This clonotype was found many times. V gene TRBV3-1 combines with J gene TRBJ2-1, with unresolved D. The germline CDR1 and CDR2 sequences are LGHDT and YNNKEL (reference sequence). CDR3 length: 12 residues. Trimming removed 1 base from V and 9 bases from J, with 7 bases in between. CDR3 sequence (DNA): TGTGCCAGCAGCCAAGGGTCTGGTGAGCAGTTCTTC. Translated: CASSQGSGEQFF.

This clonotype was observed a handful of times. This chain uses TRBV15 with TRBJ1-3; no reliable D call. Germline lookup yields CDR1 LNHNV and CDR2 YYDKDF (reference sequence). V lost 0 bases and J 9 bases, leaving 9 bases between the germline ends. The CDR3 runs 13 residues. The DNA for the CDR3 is TGTGCCACCAGCAGAGAGAAGACCGGCACCATATATTTT. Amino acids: CATSREKTGTIYF. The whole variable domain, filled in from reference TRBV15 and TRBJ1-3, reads DAMVIQNPRYQVTQFGKPVTLSCSQTLNHNVMYWYQQKSSQAPKLLFHYYDKDFNNEADTPDNFQSRRPNTSFCFLDIRSPGLGDTAMYLCATSREKTGTIYFGEGSWLTVV.